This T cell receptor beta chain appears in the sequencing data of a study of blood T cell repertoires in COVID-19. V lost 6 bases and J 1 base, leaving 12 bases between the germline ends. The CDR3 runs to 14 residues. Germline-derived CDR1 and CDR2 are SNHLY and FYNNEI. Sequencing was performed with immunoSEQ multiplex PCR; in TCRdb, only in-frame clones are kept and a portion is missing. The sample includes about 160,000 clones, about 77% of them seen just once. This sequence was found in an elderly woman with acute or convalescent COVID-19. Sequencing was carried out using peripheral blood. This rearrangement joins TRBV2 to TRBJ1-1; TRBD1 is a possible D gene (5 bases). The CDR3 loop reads CASRNPRGNTEAFF. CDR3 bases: TGTGCCAGCAGGAACCCAAGGGGGAACACTGAAGCTTTCTTT.